This TCR beta chain was found in a study of T cell responses to AZD1222 COVID-19 vaccine. A note on this clone: What it recognizes is unknown.

This CDR3 comprises 13 residues. Germline V gives CDR1 SEHNR, CDR2 FQNEAQ (reference sequence). Trimming took 5 bases from V and 6 from J; bases not matched to a gene: 4. Overall study results and limits: White British ancestry dominated among donors, who included more females, and clonal diversity was possibly underestimated. Sampling that yielded the repertoires occurred only after the peak T cell response.

TCRdb keeps only in-frame clones here, not all; method: immunoSEQ multiplex PCR. The table includes approximately 190,000 clones, under 95% detected once. The chain employs TRBV7-9 and TRBJ2-7; 10 bases line up with TRBD2. This sequence originates from an adult in good health. The sample consisted of peripheral blood, taken on day 0 of AZD1222 vaccination. The CDR3 DNA follows: TGTGCCAGCAGCGAGCGGGGGGGAATCGAGCAGTACTTC. This gives the protein CASSERGGIEQYF.